Shown below are 4 T cell receptor beta chains from a single sample sequenced in a study of T cell responses to AZD1222 COVID-19 vaccine. The assay was immunoSEQ multiplex PCR, and TCRdb's table has in-frame clones only and misses some. The sample holds about 100,000 clones, approximately 90% seen once. The sample in question was peripheral blood, obtained 28 days after the second AZD1222 dose. The receptor set was obtained from an adult who received the AZD1222 COVID-19 vaccine.

This rearrangement joins TRBV29-1 to TRBJ1-1; D is ambiguous. V was trimmed by 5 bases and J by 10 bases, leaving 17 bases between them. Germline CDR1 SQVTM, CDR2 ANQGSEA. This CDR3 contains 12 residues. The CDR3 loop is CSVSGPSIGAFF. The CDR3 DNA is TGCAGCGTTTCCGGACCTTCAATAGGAGCTTTCTTT.

The chain links TRBV7-3 to TRBJ1-2; 7 nucleotides agree with TRBD1. Germline V gene lookup returns CDR1 SGHTA and CDR2 FQGTGA. The CDR3 contains 15 residues. J was trimmed by 6 bases and V by 5 bases; bases with no gene match: 12. CDR3 sequence (DNA): TGTGCCAGCAGCCCGCAGGGGGGTGTTCCGGATGGCTACACCTTC. Protein: CASSPQGGVPDGYTF.

The chain recombines TRBV29-1 with TRBJ2-7; D may be TRBD2 (6 bases). The CDR3 length is 13 residues. Germline lookup yields CDR1 SQVTM and CDR2 ANQGSEA. The ends were cut back, 7 bases at V and 6 bases at J, with 19 bases in the middle. The CDR3 bases are TGCAGCGGCTACTTGGGGACTCCCTCCGAGCAGTACTTC. Its protein is CSGYLGTPSEQYF.

This clone has more than one count but fewer than ten. This sequence joins TRBV6-2 or TRBV6-3 and TRBJ1-2; D unclear. Trimming stripped 2 bases from V and 3 bases from J, with 7 bases between. Germline loops: CDR1 MNHEY, CDR2 SVGEGT. The CDR3 has 13 residues. The CDR3 loop is CASSYDNHYGYTF. The CDR3 DNA reads TGTGCCAGCAGTTACGACAACCACTATGGCTACACCTTC.